The present TCR beta chain was sequenced within a study of brain metastases from non-small cell lung cancer. Notes on the study in general: Expanded T-cell clones appeared in around 64% of brain metastases over primaries. Fewer infiltrating T cells were found in brain metastases than primaries. Brain metastases shared most TCR repertoire with primaries, with sparse T cells.

V lost 5 bases and J 4 bases, leaving 11 bases between the germline ends. Germline CDR1 is SGHVS and CDR2 is FNYEAQ. The CDR3 totals 14 residues. To note about this clone: Its matching antigen is unknown.

Sequenced by immunoSEQ multiplex PCR; TCRdb stores in-frame clones only, minus some. The table records 15,000 or so clones, over 75% of them present only once. The J gene is TRBJ2-2, the V gene TRBV7-6; perhaps TRBD1 as D (6 bases). The clonotype was recovered from a donor at least 40 years old with non-small cell lung cancer. Source material: primary lung tumor tissue. The CDR3 region has the DNA TGTGCCAGCAGCCCGGGACAAATCACCGGGGAGCTGTTTTTT. Encoded protein: CASSPGQITGELFF.